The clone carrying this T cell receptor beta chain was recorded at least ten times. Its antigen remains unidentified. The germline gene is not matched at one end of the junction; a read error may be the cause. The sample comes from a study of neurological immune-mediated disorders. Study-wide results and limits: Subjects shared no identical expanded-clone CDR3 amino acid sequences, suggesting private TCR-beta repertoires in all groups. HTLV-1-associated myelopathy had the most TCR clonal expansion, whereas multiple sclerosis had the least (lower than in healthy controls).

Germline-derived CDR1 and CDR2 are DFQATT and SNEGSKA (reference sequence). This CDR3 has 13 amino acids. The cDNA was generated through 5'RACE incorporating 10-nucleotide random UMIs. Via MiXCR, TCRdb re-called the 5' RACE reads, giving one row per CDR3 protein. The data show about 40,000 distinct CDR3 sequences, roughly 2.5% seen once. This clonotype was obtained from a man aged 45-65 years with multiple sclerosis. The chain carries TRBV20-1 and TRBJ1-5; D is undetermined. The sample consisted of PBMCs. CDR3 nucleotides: TGCAGTGCTAGAGCGGCCCCCGATCAGCCCCAGAATTTT. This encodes CSARAAPDQPQNF.